A single sample is the source of the 18 T cell receptor beta chains below, sequenced in a study of tumor and adjacent non-tumor tissue in lung cancer (dated by TCRdb to 2017 to 2018). Bulk unsorted tissue served as the source for RNA extraction, and RNA quality was assessed using a NanoDrop ND-1000 and an Agilent 2100. Normal lung samples were distant non-tumor tissue taken more than 3 cm from the tumor edge. Library preparation used multiplex PCR. TCRdb names Illumina HiSeq 2500 as the instrument used. TCRbeta libraries were built by three rounds of nested PCR using primers (Table S4), following protocols modified from ARM-PCR. TCRdb trimmed public reads at Q25 via fastp, called clones via MiXCR and kept in-frame beta chains. Rows with one shared CDR3 protein collapse into an entry with the most common genes and DNA. In this sample the table shows some 70,000 distinct CDR3 sequences, around two thirds of which occur a single time. The ten most abundant clones make up 28% of the sample.

The sample comprised distant non-tumor lung tissue. The receptors stem from a woman aged 45-65 years with non-small cell lung cancer.

For this clonotype: A read error may produce the germline difference seen at one junction end. The chain uses TRBV29-1 and TRBJ2-5; D not certain. This CDR3 is built from 14 residues. Germline lookup yields CDR1 SQVTM and CDR2 ANQGSEA. The CDR3 nucleotides read TGCACCGTTGATATATCGGCCGATCAAGAGACCCGGTACTTC. Protein product: CTVDISADQETRYF.

As regards this clonotype: Since a much larger clone is just one base distant, this may be a read error. This sequence joins TRBV12-3 or TRBV12-4 and TRBJ2-2; 9 bases line up with TRBD1. The ends lost 6 bases at V and 4 bases at J; junction bases unmatched: 6. The CDR3 totals 15 residues. Here the CDR3 reads CASRITGGITGELFF. The CDR3, as DNA: TGTGCCAGCAGAATCACAGGGGGCATCACCGGGGAGCTGTTTTTT.

About this clonotype itself: Just one base apart from a much larger clone, this may be a read error. The chain employs TRBV20-1 and TRBJ2-1; the D gene is possibly TRBD1 (5 bases). Germline-derived CDR1 and CDR2 are DFQATT and SNEGSKA (reference sequence). The CDR3 is 14 residues long. Written as DNA, the CDR3 is TGCAGTGCTAGATCCAGGGCAGCCTACCATGAGCAGTTCTTC. It specifies CSARSRAAYHEQFF.

This clonotype was observed many times. This rearrangement joins TRBV6-5 to TRBJ2-2, with D perhaps matching TRBD1 (6 bases). From germline, CDR1 is MNHEY and CDR2 SVGAGI. V shed 2 bases and J shed 6 bases, with 16 bases lying between them. The CDR3 length is 16 residues. CDR3: CASSYLRTGFAGELFF. DNA for the CDR3: TGTGCCAGCAGTTACCTCCGAACAGGGTTCGCCGGGGAGCTGTTTTTT.

This clonotype has at least ten counts. The chain has TRBV6-1 and TRBJ2-5; TRBD2 matches at 7 bases. CDR1 is MNHNS and CDR2 is SASEGT in the germline V gene. V was clipped by 3 bases and J by 5 bases; unmatched bases: 15. The CDR3 length is 17 residues. The CDR3 DNA reads as TGTGCCAGCAGTGACCGGCTAGCGGTAGGACCACGGGAGACCCAGTACTTC. Residues: CASSDRLAVGPRETQYF.

As for this clonotype: The junction differs from germline at one of its ends, possibly a read error. The V and J genes are TRBV6-5 and TRBJ2-2, with TRBD1 as a possible D gene (7 bases). The CDR3 spans 15 residues. Germline V CDR1 and CDR2: MNHEY, SVGAGI. The CDR3 protein is CASGYGVRGAGELCF. CDR3 bases: TGTGCCAGCGGTTACGGTGTCAGGGGGGCCGGGGAGCTGTGTTTT.

The chain recombines TRBV6-1 with TRBJ1-4, with TRBD1 identical over 7 bases. Germline CDR1 is MNHNS and CDR2 is SASEGT. The CDR3 runs to 14 residues. As DNA, the CDR3 is TGTGCTTGCAGTCAGGGGGGGACTAATGAAAAACTGTTTTTT. It translates to CACSQGGTNEKLFF.

A single count supports this clonotype. This may be a read error, as it is one base from a much larger clone. A read error is likely, as this CDR3 ends without the conserved phenylalanine or tryptophan. V gene TRBV12-5 combines with J gene TRBJ2-3; no reliable D call. V shed 3 bases and J shed 1 base, with 11 bases lying between them. This CDR3 has 15 residues. Germline CDR1 LGHNT, CDR2 FRNRAP. The CDR3 loop reads CASGLGGIGTDTQYL. The DNA for the CDR3 is TGTGCTAGTGGTTTAGGCGGTATTGGCACAGATACGCAGTATCTT.

Concerning this clonotype: The conserved closing phenylalanine or tryptophan is absent in this CDR3, likely reflecting a read error. The rearrangement links TRBV11-2 to TRBJ2-7; 7 nucleotides line up with TRBD2. Germline CDR1 and CDR2: SGHAT and FQNNGV. V shed 5 bases, J shed 7 bases, and the junction held 29 bases outside the gene matches. The CDR3 sequence is 20 residues long. CDR3 in amino acids: CASSKSYGAQTGGSLGEQYS. CDR3 bases: TGTGCCAGCAGCAAGAGTTATGGGGCCCAGACTGGCGGGAGTCTTGGGGAGCAGTACTCC.

The count of this clonotype is one. One junction end disagrees with the germline gene, perhaps due to a read error. CDR3 bases: TGTGCAAGCAGCCGCTCGACAGCGAACTATGGCTACACCTTC. Its protein product is CASSRSTANYGYTF. The chain couples TRBV7-2 to TRBJ1-2, with D possibly being TRBD1 (5 bases). The CDR3 has 14 amino acids. Per the germline V gene, CDR1 is SGHTA and CDR2 is FQGNSA.

The chain has TRBV4-2 and TRBJ2-2; 8 bases match TRBD1. The V gene end was trimmed by 10 bases and the J gene end by 1 base; junction bases not matched to a gene: 23. The CDR3 runs 20 residues. CDR1 is LGHNA, CDR2 YNFKEQ, per germline. The CDR3 spells CAKSQVPLQADRGNTGELFF. The CDR3 coding sequence is TGTGCCAAGAGCCAAGTCCCCCTGCAGGCCGACAGGGGGAACACCGGGGAGCTGTTTTTT.

V usage is TRBV12-3 or TRBV12-4 and J usage is TRBJ2-3, with 9 bases fitting TRBD2. J gave up 2 bases and V 9 bases, and 6 bases lay outside the gene matches. This CDR3 contains 14 residues. The CDR3 sequence: CASTGTSSTDTQYF. CDR3 in DNA: TGTGCCAGTACCGGGACTAGCTCCACAGATACGCAGTATTTT.

A word on this clonotype: It is likely a read error, because the conserved phenylalanine at the end of the CDR3 is missing. The rearrangement uses TRBV11-2 and TRBJ2-7, with 7 bases that match TRBD1. Germline CDR1 reads SGHAT; CDR2 reads FQNNGV. V shed 4 bases and J 5 bases; nucleotides not matched to a gene: 11. This CDR3 contains 15 residues. The CDR3, as DNA: TGTGCCAGCAGCTCGGGGACAGACCGGACCCACGAGCAGTACTAC. Residues: CASSSGTDRTHEQYY.

This clonotype was seen at least ten times. The V gene is TRBV12-3 or TRBV12-4, the J gene TRBJ2-4; 8 bases are a match to TRBD2. The CDR3 length is 14 residues. Trimming took 8 bases from V and 15 from J; bases not matched to a gene: 18. CDR3 nucleotide sequence: TGTGCCAGCCGCGCTAGCGCGGGGGGTTACGGGCTGTACTTC. Translated, it gives CASRASAGGYGLYF.

The genes are TRBV6-1 and TRBJ2-1, with D unresolved. Germline CDR1 is MNHNS and CDR2 is SASEGT. V gave up 9 bases and J gave up 0 bases, with 21 bases separating them. This CDR3 spans 17 amino acids. The CDR3 region has the DNA TGTGCCAGGACCTCCGATGTGGGCATCTTCTCCTACAATGAGCAGTTCTTC. Protein sequence: CARTSDVGIFSYNEQFF.

There are many counts of this clonotype. The chain uses TRBV29-1 and TRBJ2-7; D is possibly TRBD1 or TRBD2 (5 bases each). The CDR3 is 12 amino acids. Germline values: CDR1 SQVTM, CDR2 ANQGSEA. The V and J ends lost 3 bases and 2 bases respectively, with 8 bases between them. CDR3 in DNA: TGCAGCGTTGAGGGACCAGCCTACGAGCAGTACTTC. This gives the protein CSVEGPAYEQYF.

Worth noting for this clonotype: A read error may explain this, as a much larger clone is one base away. The rearrangement links TRBV20-1 to TRBJ2-1; possibly TRBD2 for D (5 bases). The CDR3 is made up of 14 amino acids. Germline-derived CDR1 and CDR2 are DFQATT and SNEGSKA (reference sequence). The DNA for the CDR3 is TGCAGTGCTAGGGAGGTCGGACTTTACAATGAGGAGTTCTTC. Translation: CSAREVGLYNEEFF.

This clonotype has at least ten counts. This chain connects TRBV12-3 or TRBV12-4 to TRBJ1-1; TRBD1 matches 7 bases. The CDR3 is 15 amino acids. The trim removed 6 bases at V and 0 bases at J, leaving 7 bases unmatched. CDR3 DNA sequence: TGTGCCAGCAGCCCGGCGAGGGGGCTGAACACTGAAGCTTTCTTT. Amino acid sequence: CASSPARGLNTEAFF.